The next 11 T cell receptor beta chains were all read from a single sample in a study of PD-L1 blockade in urothelial cancer. Method: immunoSEQ multiplex PCR; TCRdb's copy keeps in-frame clones and lacks some. The table includes fewer than 130,000 clones, approximately 86% detected once. The specimen was PBMCs, collected around atezolizumab (anti-PD-L1) treatment. The receptors shown here come from a man between 45 and 60 years old with urothelial cancer.

This clone was observed a single time. J is TRBJ1-2 and V is TRBV29-1; 9 nucleotides line up with TRBD1. Germline CDR1 SQVTM, CDR2 ANQGSEA. Losses at the gene ends were 5 bases for V and 1 base for J; bases not matched to a gene: 8. This CDR3 is 15 amino acids long. The CDR3 here is CSVWGQGGSNYGYTF. The CDR3 DNA reads as TGCAGCGTTTGGGGACAGGGTGGGAGTAACTATGGCTACACCTTC.

The rearrangement uses TRBV27 and TRBJ1-6; D is perhaps TRBD1 (6 bases). The CDR3 has 15 residues. CDR1 and CDR2 from the germline V gene are MNHEY and SMNVEV (reference sequence). V was clipped by 3 bases and J by 0 bases, with 6 bases between them. In DNA, the CDR3 is TGTGCCAGCAGTTTGGACAGCTCCTATAATTCACCCCTCCACTTT. This translates into CASSLDSSYNSPLHF.

The chain joins TRBV5-1 to TRBJ2-3, with a weak D call TRBD1 (6 bases). Germline V gene data show CDR1 as SGHRS and CDR2 as YFSETQ. The V end lost 1 base, the J end lost 2 bases, and 17 bases lay between the germline ends. The CDR3 covers 17 residues. CDR3 in amino acids: CASSLRGRTASTDTQYF. In nucleotides, the CDR3 is TGCGCCAGCAGCTTGAGGGGGAGAACGGCTTCCACAGATACGCAGTATTTT. Together with reference TRBV5-1 and TRBJ2-3, the CDR3 gives the full variable domain: KAGVTQTPRYLIKTRGQQVTLSCSPISGHRSVSWYQQTPGQGLQFLFEYFSETQRNKGNFPGRFSGRQFSNSRSEMNVSTLELGDSALYLCASSLRGRTASTDTQYFGPGTRLTVL.

This clone appeared a single time. The rearrangement uses TRBV27 and TRBJ2-7, with TRBD2 as a possible D gene (5 bases). Germline-derived CDR1 and CDR2 are MNHEY and SMNVEV (reference sequence). CDR3 length: 14 amino acids. The V and J ends lost 8 bases and 4 bases respectively, with 18 bases between them. This CDR3 reads CASAGVINSYEQYF. CDR3 DNA: TGTGCCAGCGCCGGGGTGATCAATTCTTACGAGCAGTACTTC.

Notes on this clone: The same CDR3 is also encoded by other DNA sequences in this sample. The chain joins TRBV30 to TRBJ1-3; TRBD1 aligns across 12 bases. This CDR3 comprises 13 residues. V gave up 7 bases and J gave up 7 bases; unmatched junction bases: 5. Germline V gene lookup returns CDR1 GTSNPN and CDR2 SVGIG (reference sequence). The DNA of the CDR3 is TGTGCCTCAGGGACAGGGGGCGGGAACACCATATATTTT. This gives the protein CASGTGGGNTIYF. Full variable domain (rest looked up from reference TRBV30 and TRBJ1-3): SQTIHQWPATLVQPVGSPLSLECTVEGTSNPNLYWYRQAAGRGLQLLFYSVGIGQISSEVPQNLSASRPQDRQFILSSKKLLLSDSGFYLCASGTGGGNTIYFGEGSWLTVV.

The CDR3 bases are TGTGCCAGCACCACCAACAGGGTTTCCGGGGAGCTGTTTTTT. It is translated as CASTTNRVSGELFF. J is TRBJ2-2 and V is TRBV27; maybe TRBD1 (6 bases). The CDR3 totals 14 residues. The V and J ends lost 7 bases and 6 bases respectively, with 15 bases between them. In germline, CDR1 is MNHEY, CDR2 SMNVEV (reference sequence).

The rearrangement links TRBV28 to TRBJ1-1, with no clear D. This CDR3 has 14 amino acids. Germline V gene lookup returns CDR1 MDHEN and CDR2 SYDVKM. V lost 6 bases, J lost 4 bases, and 15 bases lay in between. The CDR3 DNA reads TGTGCCAGCAGACCCTTTCAGGTAACCACTGAAGCTTTCTTT. Amino acids: CASRPFQVTTEAFF.

The J gene is TRBJ2-7, the V gene TRBV28; 10 positions match TRBD1. The J segment lost 3 bases and the V segment lost 3 bases, leaving 5 bases of the junction unmatched. The CDR3 spans 15 residues. CDR1 is MDHEN, CDR2 SYDVKM, per germline. CDR3 protein: CASSLRTGGYYEQYF. The CDR3 DNA follows: TGTGCCAGCAGTTTGAGGACAGGGGGTTACTACGAGCAGTACTTC.

The chain joins TRBV6-1 to TRBJ1-6, with D unclear. This CDR3 comprises 10 residues. Deletions cut 2 bases from V and 13 bases from J, with 3 bases between. CDR1 and CDR2 (germline): MNHNS, SASEGT. CDR3 region: CASSESPLHF. The CDR3 DNA sequence: TGTGCCAGCAGTGAAAGCCCCCTCCACTTT.

J is TRBJ2-2 and V is TRBV6-5; D gene uncertain. Trimming took 6 bases from V and 0 from J, leaving 5 bases between them. The CDR3 totals 13 residues. Per the germline V gene, CDR1 is MNHEY and CDR2 is SVGAGI. CDR3 sequence (DNA): TGTGCCAGCAGGGCAACGAACACCGGGGAGCTGTTTTTT. It specifies CASRATNTGELFF.

The J gene is TRBJ2-5, the V gene TRBV5-1; D remains unclear. Germline V gene lookup returns CDR1 SGHRS and CDR2 YFSETQ. The CDR3 runs 15 residues. V was shortened by 5 bases and J by 5 bases, with 19 bases between the two germline ends. CDR3 in DNA: TGCGCCAGCAGATTCTACAGTACAGTAACGGAGACCCAGTACTTC. Its protein is CASRFYSTVTETQYF.